A single sample gave rise to the 2 T cell receptor beta chains below, sequenced in a study of technical replicates of blood from a few donors. TCRdb's copy holds only in-frame clones and misses some; the assay was immunoSEQ multiplex PCR. In the table there are tens of thousands of clones, approximately 92% of which are singletons. Sequences were obtained from T cells isolated from PBMCs. The receptors were sampled from a human donor in good health.

J is TRBJ2-3 and V is TRBV7-3; no reliable D call. Germline V gene sequence: CDR1 SGHTA, CDR2 FQGTGA. The V and J ends lost 3 bases and 10 bases respectively, with 11 bases between them. This CDR3 is 12 amino acids long. CDR3 coding DNA: TGTGCCAGCAGCTTCCTGTCGGGTGCGCAGTATTTT. This codes for CASSFLSGAQYF.

The CDR3 spells CASSLAGGGSYNEQFF. The CDR3 DNA sequence: TGCGCCAGCAGTCTAGCGGGAGGGGGTTCCTACAATGAGCAGTTCTTC. This sequence joins TRBV5-1 and TRBJ2-1; 12 bases line up with TRBD2. The CDR3 covers 16 residues. V trimming: 5 bases; J trimming: 1 base; junction bases outside the gene matches: 4. CDR1 and CDR2 (germline): SGHRS, YFSETQ.